Below, one T cell receptor beta chain is given with its context. Its antigen is undetermined. This sample includes further DNA sequences coding for the same CDR3. The data derive from a study of shared clonotypes between healthy human individuals. Study context: The donor group consisted of a couple of women and three men, aged 18 to 49. Per-donor plates numbered three CD4 naive, three CD4 memory, two CD8 naive and one CD8 memory.

Generated by immunoSEQ multiplex PCR, the TCRdb table keeps only in-frame clones and is missing some. Altogether about 1.4 million clones are present, around 97% being singletons, with the ten largest covering 1.2%. The CDR3 totals 13 residues. V was trimmed by 0 bases and J by 6 bases, leaving 5 bases between them. Germline values: CDR1 MNHEY, CDR2 SVGAGI. Study findings and constraints: As a rule, naive subsets had a larger estimated richness than memory subsets. Apart from blood, nothing was sampled; tissue repertoires likely differ.

This chain joins TRBV6-5 and TRBJ2-2; perhaps TRBD2 as D (5 bases). Sequences were obtained from naive CD4+ T cells sorted from blood. Subset given: CD45RA+ positively selected. The source is a young man in good health. The CDR3 loop reads CASSYSRAGELFF. DNA for the CDR3: TGTGCCAGCAGTTACTCGAGGGCCGGGGAGCTGTTTTTT.